One and the same sample provided the 20 T cell receptor beta chains below, sequenced in a study of resident and recirculating memory T cells in vitiligo (dated by TCRdb to between 2017 and 2018). Receptor amplification or capture employed the immunoSEQ multiplex PCR assay. The table comes from immuneACCESS by way of TCRdb, which keeps in-frame sequences with V and J called. Part of the clones is missing from these tables; in studies checked, under half for an unresolved V gene and the rest for unknown reasons. Recorded for this sample are more than 70,000 clones; around 90% of them occurred a single time. The top ten hold more than 5% of the sample. Sequencing was carried out using blood. All receptors come from a male donor with vitiligo.

The CDR3 region has the DNA TGTGCCAGCAGCTTCCTCGGACAGGGGGAACTCTCGGCTAACTATGGCTACACCTTC. This sequence encodes CASSFLGQGELSANYGYTF. This chain joins TRBV7-3 and TRBJ1-2; TRBD1 matches at 10 bases. The CDR3 length is 19 residues. Germline V lookup: CDR1 SGHTA, CDR2 FQGTGA. Trimming cost V 3 bases and J 0 bases; bases outside gene matches: 13.

The chain recombines TRBV27 with TRBJ2-7; D ambiguous. Germline V gene sequence: CDR1 MNHEY, CDR2 SMNVEV (reference sequence). V gave up 4 bases and J gave up 2 bases, with 12 bases separating them. The CDR3 is made up of 14 amino acids. The CDR3 nucleotides are TGTGCCAGCAGTTCCTGGGCAGACACCTACGAGCAGTACTTC. Encoded protein: CASSSWADTYEQYF.

The chain links TRBV6-4 to TRBJ2-3, with TRBD2 identical over 7 bases. V gave up 0 bases and J gave up 4 bases; unmatched junction bases: 4. The CDR3 extends over 15 amino acids. Germline V gene lookup returns CDR1 MRHNA and CDR2 SNTAGT. As DNA, the CDR3 is TGTGCCAGCAGTGACTCGGAGGGAGGGCCAGATACGCAGTATTTT. Amino acids: CASSDSEGGPDTQYF.

The gene calls are TRBV18 and TRBJ2-6; D perhaps matches TRBD2 (5 bases). V was pared by 4 bases and J by 2 bases, with 6 bases between. The CDR3 is 14 amino acids. Germline V gene data show CDR1 as KGHSH and CDR2 as LQKENI. The CDR3 DNA reads TGTGCCAGCTCACTCGGGACTGGGGCCAACGTCCTGACTTTC. It translates to CASSLGTGANVLTF.

V gene TRBV28 combines with J gene TRBJ2-7, with 8 bases aligning to TRBD2. CDR3 size: 15 residues. Germline V lookup: CDR1 MDHEN, CDR2 SYDVKM. The V and J ends lost 6 bases and 3 bases, in that order; junction bases with no gene match: 10. CDR3 in DNA: TGTGCCAGCAGGATCAGCGGGAGTGGGGACTACGAGCAGTACTTC. Translated, it gives CASRISGSGDYEQYF.

In its sample, this clone was seen a few times. The V call is TRBV7-2, the J call TRBJ2-2; D is perhaps TRBD2 (5 bases). Germline CDR1 is SGHTA and CDR2 is FQGNSA. CDR3 length: 16 amino acids. The V end lost 5 bases, the J end lost 2 bases, and 15 bases lay between the germline ends. The CDR3 here is CASSPHDGINTGELFF. The CDR3 DNA sequence: TGTGCCAGCAGCCCACACGACGGGATAAACACCGGGGAGCTGTTTTTT.

The chain joins TRBV6-4 to TRBJ2-1; TRBD2 matches 8 bases. CDR3 length: 16 residues. CDR1 and CDR2 (germline): MRHNA, SNTAGT. With 0 bases clipped from V and 8 bases from J, the junction kept 9 bases outside the gene matches. The CDR3 DNA reads as TGTGCCAGCAGTGACTCCATAAACGGGGGGGGAGATGAGCAGTTCTTC. Translated, it gives CASSDSINGGGDEQFF.

The V and J genes are TRBV12-5 and TRBJ2-1; tentative D call: TRBD1 (5 bases). CDR1 is LGHNT, CDR2 FRNRAP, per germline. The V end lost 0 bases, the J end lost 0 bases, and 9 bases lay between the germline ends. The CDR3 runs 16 residues. DNA for the CDR3: TGTGCTAGTGGTTTGGTTAGGGGCAGCTCCTACAATGAGCAGTTCTTC. It yields the protein CASGLVRGSSYNEQFF.

This clone was seen a single time. The chain recombines TRBV11-2 with TRBJ2-3; D unclear. V dropped 1 base and J dropped 0 bases, with 5 bases sitting between them. There are 14 residues in the CDR3. Per germline, CDR1 SGHAT and CDR2 FQNNGV. Here the CDR3 reads CASSLGQSTDTQYF. Here the CDR3 DNA reads TGTGCCAGCAGCTTAGGGCAGAGCACAGATACGCAGTATTTT.

The CDR3 loop is CASSSGQGPSRTQYF. DNA for the CDR3: TGTGCCAGCAGTTCCGGACAGGGCCCCAGCCGGACCCAGTACTTC. V gene TRBV6-6 combines with J gene TRBJ2-5; 8 bases fit TRBD1. Germline CDR1 reads MNHNY; CDR2 reads SVGAGI (reference sequence). V trimming: 4 bases; J trimming: 7 bases; junction bases outside the gene matches: 11. The CDR3 is 15 amino acids.

The chain recombines TRBV12-2 with TRBJ2-5; the tabulated D call, TRBD2, remains unverified against the DNA. TRBV12-2 is tagged as a pseudogene. The CDR3 extends over 17 amino acids. The CDR3 DNA is TGTGCAAGTCGCTTAGCCCACCCTAGGCCGGAGCAAGAGACCCAGTACTTC. It yields the protein CASRLAHPRPEQETQYF.

This sequence joins TRBV11-3 and TRBJ1-2; the match to TRBD1 covers 8 bases. Germline-derived CDR1 and CDR2 are SGHNT and YENEEA. The CDR3 spans 12 residues. V lost 5 bases and J lost 8; bases outside the gene matches: 4. In DNA, the CDR3 is TGTGCCAGCAGCCAGACAGGGGAGGGCTACACCTTC. Amino acid sequence: CASSQTGEGYTF.

The chain combines TRBV10-1 with TRBJ2-3; 7 nucleotides align to TRBD1. The germline CDR1 and CDR2 sequences are WNHNN and SYGVQD (reference sequence). The V gene end was trimmed by 4 bases and the J gene end by 8 bases; junction bases not matched to a gene: 12. This CDR3 spans 15 amino acids. DNA of the CDR3: TGCGCCAGCAGTGGACAGGGCCCGACCTTAGGTACGCAGTATTTT. It specifies CASSGQGPTLGTQYF.

The gene calls are TRBV29-1 and TRBJ2-4; no clear D gene. The length of the CDR3 is 14 residues. Germline values: CDR1 SQVTM, CDR2 ANQGSEA. The V end was cut by 4 bases, the J end by 0 bases, with 10 bases between. The CDR3 sequence is CSVATDLAKNIQYF. CDR3 nucleotides: TGCAGCGTTGCTACAGACCTAGCCAAAAACATTCAGTACTTC.

The chain links TRBV5-1 to TRBJ2-5; 7 bases line up with TRBD2. The CDR3 covers 16 residues. V was clipped by 1 base and J by 4 bases; unmatched bases: 10. The germline gives CDR1 SGHRS, CDR2 YFSETQ. CDR3 nucleotide sequence: TGCGCCAGCAGCTTGAGGGGCCGATGGGAGGGAGAGACCCAGTACTTC. Translated: CASSLRGRWEGETQYF.

The rearrangement joins TRBV2 to TRBJ2-5, with D hard to call. The J call is doubtful: the DNA matches TRBJ2-7 better. This CDR3 region has 11 residues. Germline CDR1 and CDR2: SNHLY and FYNNEI. The CDR3 DNA reads TGTGCCAGCAGCCCCGACAACGAGCAGTACTTC. Its translation is CASSPDNEQYF.

The chain has TRBV11-2 and TRBJ2-1, with TRBD1 matching over 9 bases. V lost 3 bases to trimming and J lost 2 bases; unmatched junction nucleotides: 14. The CDR3 covers 19 residues. CDR1 SGHAT and CDR2 FQNNGV come from the germline V gene. CDR3 in amino acids: CASSFEPGQGTSTYNEQFF. The CDR3 DNA reads TGTGCCAGCAGCTTTGAACCGGGACAGGGAACGAGCACCTACAATGAGCAGTTCTTC.

V and J are TRBV2 and TRBJ2-1; tentatively, D is TRBD2 (6 bases). The germline gives CDR1 SNHLY, CDR2 FYNNEI. The CDR3 totals 18 residues. The V and J ends lost 3 bases and 0 bases respectively, with 18 bases between them. The CDR3 DNA sequence: TGTGCCAGCAGTGACGGGTGGGCTAGCGAAGTCTCCTACAATGAGCAGTTCTTC. Amino acid sequence: CASSDGWASEVSYNEQFF.

J is TRBJ2-1 and V is TRBV27, with 7 positions matching TRBD2. CDR3 length: 18 residues. J lost 8 bases, V lost 6 bases, and 22 bases had no gene match. From germline, CDR1 is MNHEY and CDR2 SMNVEV (reference sequence). CDR3 in DNA: TGTGCCAGCAGCTCCCTCGGGCTAGCGGTCGCCCCGAGTTATGAGCAGTTCTTC. Its translation: CASSSLGLAVAPSYEQFF.

The chain joins TRBV6-6 to TRBJ1-3; D unclear. Trimming shortened V by 6 bases and J by 11 bases, and 14 bases separated the two germline ends. This CDR3 is 12 amino acids long. Germline CDR1 MNHNY, CDR2 SVGAGI (reference sequence). The CDR3 reads CASSLVSSAIYF. The CDR3 DNA reads as TGTGCCAGCAGCCTTGTTTCTTCGGCCATATATTTT.